What follows are 2 T cell receptor beta chains derived from one specimen sequenced in a study of immune evolution from preneoplasia to lung adenocarcinoma. TCRdb keeps only in-frame clones here, not all; method: immunoSEQ multiplex PCR. Of approximately 5,700 clones listed, approximately 71% were seen once; the top ten hold 20% to 25%. The specimen sequenced was FFPE adjacent normal lung tissue. Every receptor here comes from a person aged 80 or older with lung adenocarcinoma.

The rearrangement uses TRBV4-1 and TRBJ2-3; no reliable D call. V shed 0 bases and J shed 7 bases, with 5 bases lying between them. CDR1 is MGHRA and CDR2 is YSYEKL in the germline V gene. This CDR3 is 12 amino acids long. CDR3 sequence: CASSQDSNTQYF. As DNA, the CDR3 is TGCGCCAGCAGCCAAGATTCCAATACGCAGTATTTT.

This clone is medium-sized by share. This sample includes further DNA sequences coding for the same CDR3. The V gene is TRBV18, the J gene TRBJ2-3, with 11 bases matching TRBD2. The V gene end was trimmed by 6 bases and the J gene end by 0 bases; junction bases not matched to a gene: 11. This CDR3 has 18 amino acids. From germline, CDR1 is KGHSH and CDR2 LQKENI. The CDR3 is CASSLNGLAGTSTDTQYF. DNA of the CDR3: TGTGCCAGCTCCCTGAACGGACTAGCGGGCACTAGCACAGATACGCAGTATTTT. Supplemented by reference TRBV18 and TRBJ2-3, the full variable domain reads NAGVMQNPRHLVRRRGQEARLRCSPMKGHSHVYWYRQLPEEGLKFMVYLQKENIIDESGMPKERFSAEFPKEGPSILRIQQVVRGDSAAYFCASSLNGLAGTSTDTQYFGPGTRLTVL.